This TCR beta chain was retrieved from a study of shared clonotypes between healthy human individuals. Overall study findings and caveats: In general, naive subsets displayed greater estimated richness than memory subsets did.

Per germline, CDR1 GTSNPN and CDR2 SVGIG (reference sequence). This CDR3 comprises 11 residues. Trimming took off 8 bases at V and 5 bases at J, with 10 bases between the two ends. With regard to this clone: Its antigen is unidentified.

This table comes from immunoSEQ multiplex PCR, and its TCRdb copy is limited to in-frame clones, with some not included. The sample has roughly 2 million clones; about 95% are singletons. CD45RO-negative, CCR7-selected cells formed the naive CD8 fraction, which excluded terminally differentiated effector memory CD45RA+ cells. The chain links TRBV30 to TRBJ1-5; D unresolved. The specimen sequenced was naive CD8+ T cells sorted from blood. This receptor was obtained from a man between 18 and 35 years old in good health. In nucleotides, the CDR3 is TGTGCCATGGGGTCGGATCAGCCCCAGCATTTT. Its translation: CAMGSDQPQHF.